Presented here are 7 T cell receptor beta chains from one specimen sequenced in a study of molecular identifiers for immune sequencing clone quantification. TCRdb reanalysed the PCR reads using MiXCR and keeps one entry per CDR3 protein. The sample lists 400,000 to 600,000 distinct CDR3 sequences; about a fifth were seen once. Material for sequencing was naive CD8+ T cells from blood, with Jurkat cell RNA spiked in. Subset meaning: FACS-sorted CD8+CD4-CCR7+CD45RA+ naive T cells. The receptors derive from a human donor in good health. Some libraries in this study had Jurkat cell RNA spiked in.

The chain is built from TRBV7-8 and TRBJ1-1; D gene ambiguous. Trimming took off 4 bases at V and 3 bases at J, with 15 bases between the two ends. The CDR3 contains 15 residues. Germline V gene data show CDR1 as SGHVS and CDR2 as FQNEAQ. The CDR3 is CASSSSRAGDTEAFF. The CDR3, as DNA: TGTGCCAGCAGCTCGTCAAGGGCCGGAGACACTGAAGCTTTCTTT.

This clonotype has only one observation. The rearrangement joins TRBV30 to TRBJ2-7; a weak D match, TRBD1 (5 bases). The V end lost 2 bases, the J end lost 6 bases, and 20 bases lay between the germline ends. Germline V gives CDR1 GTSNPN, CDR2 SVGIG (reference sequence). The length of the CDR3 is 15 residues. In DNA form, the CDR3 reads TGTGCCTGGAGTCCAGGGCCTAAAATGCCCTCCGAGCAGTACTTC. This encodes CAWSPGPKMPSEQYF.

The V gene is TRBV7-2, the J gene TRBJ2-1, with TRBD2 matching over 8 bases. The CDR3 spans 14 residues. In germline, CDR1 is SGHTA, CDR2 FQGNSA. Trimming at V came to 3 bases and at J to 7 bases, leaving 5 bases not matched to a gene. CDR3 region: CASSFSGRVNEQFF. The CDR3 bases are TGTGCCAGCAGCTTCAGCGGGAGAGTAAATGAGCAGTTCTTC. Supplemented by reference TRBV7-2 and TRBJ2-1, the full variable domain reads GAGVSQSPSNKVTEKGKDVELRCDPISGHTALYWYRQSLGQGLEFLIYFQGNSAPDKSGLPSDRFSAERTGGSVSTLTIQRTQQEDSAVYLCASSFSGRVNEQFFGPGTRLTVL.

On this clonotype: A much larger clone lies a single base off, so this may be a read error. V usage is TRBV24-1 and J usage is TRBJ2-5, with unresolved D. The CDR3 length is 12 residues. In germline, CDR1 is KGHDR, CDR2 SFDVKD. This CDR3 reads CVTSDGEETQYF. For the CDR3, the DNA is TGTGTCACCAGTGATGGCGAAGAGACCCAGTACTTC.

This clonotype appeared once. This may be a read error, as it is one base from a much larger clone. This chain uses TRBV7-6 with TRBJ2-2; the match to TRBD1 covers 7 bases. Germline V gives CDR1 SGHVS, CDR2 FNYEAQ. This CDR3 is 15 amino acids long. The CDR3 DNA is TGTACCAGCAGCTTGGAAGGACAGGACACCGGGGAGCTGTTTTTT. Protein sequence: CTSSLEGQDTGELFF. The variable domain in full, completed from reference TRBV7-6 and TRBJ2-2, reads GAGVSQSPRYKVTKRGQDVALRCDPISGHVSLYWYRQALGQGPEFLTYFNYEAQQDKSGLPNDRFSAERPEGSISTLTIQRTEQRDSAMYRCTSSLEGQDTGELFFGEGSRLTVL.

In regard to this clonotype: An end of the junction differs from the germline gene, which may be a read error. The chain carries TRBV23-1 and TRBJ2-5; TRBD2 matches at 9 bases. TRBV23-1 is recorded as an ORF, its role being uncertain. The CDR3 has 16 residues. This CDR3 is CTSSRGSSGIQETQYF. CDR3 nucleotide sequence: TGTACCAGCAGTCGAGGTTCTAGCGGGATTCAAGAGACCCAGTACTTC.

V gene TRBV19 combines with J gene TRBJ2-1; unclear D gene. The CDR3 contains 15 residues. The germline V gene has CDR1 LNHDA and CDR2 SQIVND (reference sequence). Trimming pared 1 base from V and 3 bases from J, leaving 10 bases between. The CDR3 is CASSIGRRSYNEQFF. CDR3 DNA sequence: TGTGCCAGTAGTATAGGAAGGAGAAGCTACAATGAGCAGTTCTTC.